This TCR beta chain was profiled in a study of long-term antiretroviral therapy in people with HIV. Version v3.0 of the immunoSEQ assay was performed at survey level. Some clones are missing from TCRdb's copy, which holds only in-frame ones; the method was immunoSEQ multiplex PCR. Found here are over 35,000 clones, 94% of them singletons; the top ten hold roughly 2.2%. V lost 3 bases, J lost 3 bases, and 9 bases lay in between. Germline V gene data show CDR1 as SGHRS and CDR2 as YFSETQ. This CDR3 region has 14 residues. The source of this sequence is a man aged 25 to 45 with HIV. The chain links TRBV5-1 to TRBJ1-4; D is unclear. The sample was unsorted PBMCs, taken approximately 9.5 years after starting antiretroviral therapy. The CDR3 loop is CASSSQPSNEKLFF. CDR3 in DNA: TGCGCCAGCAGCTCACAGCCTTCTAATGAAAAACTGTTTTTT. Full variable domain (remainder filled in from reference TRBV5-1 and TRBJ1-4): KAGVTQTPRYLIKTRGQQVTLSCSPISGHRSVSWYQQTPGQGLQFLFEYFSETQRNKGNFPGRFSGRQFSNSRSEMNVSTLELGDSALYLCASSSQPSNEKLFFGSGTQLSVL.